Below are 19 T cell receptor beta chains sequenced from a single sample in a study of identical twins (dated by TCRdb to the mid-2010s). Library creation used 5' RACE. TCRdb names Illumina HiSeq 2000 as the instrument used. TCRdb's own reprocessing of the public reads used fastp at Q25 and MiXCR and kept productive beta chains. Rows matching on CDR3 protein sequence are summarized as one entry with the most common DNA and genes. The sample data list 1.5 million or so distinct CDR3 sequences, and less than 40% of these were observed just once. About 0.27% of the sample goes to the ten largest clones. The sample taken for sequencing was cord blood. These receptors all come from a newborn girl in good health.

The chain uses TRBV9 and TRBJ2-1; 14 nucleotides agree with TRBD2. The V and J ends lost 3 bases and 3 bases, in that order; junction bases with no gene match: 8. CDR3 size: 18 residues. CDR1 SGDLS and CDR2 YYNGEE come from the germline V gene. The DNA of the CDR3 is TGTGCCAGCAGCGATGGGACTAGCGGGAGAGACTACTACAATGAGCAGTTCTTC. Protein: CASSDGTSGRDYYNEQFF.

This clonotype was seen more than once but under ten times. CDR3 nucleotide sequence: TGTGCCAGCAGCTTAGGGGAGGGTACTAGCACAGATACGCAGTATTTT. It yields the protein CASSLGEGTSTDTQYF. The rearrangement uses TRBV11-2 and TRBJ2-3; 7 nucleotides line up with TRBD2. The CDR3 sequence is 16 residues long. V shed 1 base and J 0 bases; nucleotides not matched to a gene: 4. The V gene's germline CDR1 is SGHAT and CDR2 FQNNGV.

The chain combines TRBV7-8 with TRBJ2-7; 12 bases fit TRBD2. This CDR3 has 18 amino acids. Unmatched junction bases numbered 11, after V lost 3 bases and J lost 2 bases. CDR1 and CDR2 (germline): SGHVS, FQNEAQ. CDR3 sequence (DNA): TGTGCCAGCAGCTTGACTAGCGGGAGTGTAAGGGGGGCCTACGAGCAGTACTTC. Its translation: CASSLTSGSVRGAYEQYF. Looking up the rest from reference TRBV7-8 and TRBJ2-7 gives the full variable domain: GAGVSQSPRYKVAKRGQDVALRCDPISGHVSLFWYQQALGQGPEFLTYFQNEAQLDKSGLPSDRFFAERPEGSVSTLKIQRTQQEDSAVYLCASSLTSGSVRGAYEQYFGPGTRLTVT.

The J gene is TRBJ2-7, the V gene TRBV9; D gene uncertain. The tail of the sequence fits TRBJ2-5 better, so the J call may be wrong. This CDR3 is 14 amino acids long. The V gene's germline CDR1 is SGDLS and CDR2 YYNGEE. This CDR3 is CASSVGWLGETQYF. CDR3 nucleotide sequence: TGTGCCAGCAGCGTAGGGTGGCTCGGAGAGACCCAGTACTTC.

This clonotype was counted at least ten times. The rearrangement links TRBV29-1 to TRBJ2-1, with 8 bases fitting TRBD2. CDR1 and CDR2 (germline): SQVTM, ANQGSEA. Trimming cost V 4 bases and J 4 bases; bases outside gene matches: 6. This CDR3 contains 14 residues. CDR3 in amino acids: CSVGGGTRYNEQFF. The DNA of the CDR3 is TGCAGCGTTGGAGGCGGGACTAGGTACAATGAGCAGTTCTTC.

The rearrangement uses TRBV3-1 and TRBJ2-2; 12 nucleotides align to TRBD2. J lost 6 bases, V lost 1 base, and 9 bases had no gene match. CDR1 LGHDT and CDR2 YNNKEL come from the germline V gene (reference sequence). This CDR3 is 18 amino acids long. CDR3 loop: CASSQAKTSGGFAGELFF. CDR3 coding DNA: TGTGCCAGCAGCCAAGCGAAGACTAGCGGGGGTTTCGCCGGGGAGCTGTTTTTT.

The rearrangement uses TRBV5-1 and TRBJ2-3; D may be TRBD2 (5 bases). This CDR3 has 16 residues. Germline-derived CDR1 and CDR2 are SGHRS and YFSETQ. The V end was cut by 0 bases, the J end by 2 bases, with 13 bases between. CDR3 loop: CASSLGGAEVTDTQYF. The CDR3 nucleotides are TGCGCCAGCAGCTTGGGGGGAGCGGAGGTCACAGATACGCAGTATTTT. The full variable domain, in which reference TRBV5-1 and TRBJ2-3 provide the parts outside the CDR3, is KAGVTQTPRYLIKTRGQQVTLSCSPISGHRSVSWYQQTPGQGLQFLFEYFSETQRNKGNFPGRFSGRQFSNSRSEMNVSTLELGDSALYLCASSLGGAEVTDTQYFGPGTRLTVL.

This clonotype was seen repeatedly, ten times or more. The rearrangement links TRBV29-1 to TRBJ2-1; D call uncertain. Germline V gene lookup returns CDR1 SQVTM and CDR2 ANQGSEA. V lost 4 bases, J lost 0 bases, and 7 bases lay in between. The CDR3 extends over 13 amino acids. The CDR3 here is CSVAEFSYNEQFF. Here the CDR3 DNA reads TGCAGCGTTGCGGAGTTCTCCTACAATGAGCAGTTCTTC.

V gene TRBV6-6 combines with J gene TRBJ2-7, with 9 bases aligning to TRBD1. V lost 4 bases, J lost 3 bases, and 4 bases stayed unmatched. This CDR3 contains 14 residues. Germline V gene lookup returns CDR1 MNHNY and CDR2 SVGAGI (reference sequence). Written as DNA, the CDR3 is TGTGCCAGCAGTTCCCCGGACAGGGGCTACGAGCAGTACTTC. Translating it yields CASSSPDRGYEQYF.

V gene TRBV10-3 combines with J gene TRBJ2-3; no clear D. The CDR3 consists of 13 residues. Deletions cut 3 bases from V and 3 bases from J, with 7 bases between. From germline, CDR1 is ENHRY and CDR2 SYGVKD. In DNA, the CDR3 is TGTGCCATCAGTGAAAGGGAAACAGATACGCAGTATTTT. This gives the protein CAISERETDTQYF.

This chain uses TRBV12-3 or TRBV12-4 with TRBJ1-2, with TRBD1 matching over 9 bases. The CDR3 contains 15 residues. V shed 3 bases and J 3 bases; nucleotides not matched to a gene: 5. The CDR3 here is CASSFGTGSYYGYTF. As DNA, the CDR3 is TGTGCCAGCAGTTTCGGGACAGGGTCTTACTATGGCTACACCTTC.

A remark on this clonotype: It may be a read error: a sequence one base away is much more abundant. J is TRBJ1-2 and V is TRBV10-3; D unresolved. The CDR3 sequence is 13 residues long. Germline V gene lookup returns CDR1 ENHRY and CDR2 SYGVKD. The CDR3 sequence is CAFSESAGYGYTF. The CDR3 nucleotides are TGTGCCTTCAGTGAGTCGGCAGGCTATGGCTACACCTTC.

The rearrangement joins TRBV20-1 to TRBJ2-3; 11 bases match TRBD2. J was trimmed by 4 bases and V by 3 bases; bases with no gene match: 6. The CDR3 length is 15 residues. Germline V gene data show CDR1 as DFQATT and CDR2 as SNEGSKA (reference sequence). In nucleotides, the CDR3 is TGCAGTGCTAGCTTGACTAGCGGGACCCCAGATACGCAGTATTTT. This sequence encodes CSASLTSGTPDTQYF.

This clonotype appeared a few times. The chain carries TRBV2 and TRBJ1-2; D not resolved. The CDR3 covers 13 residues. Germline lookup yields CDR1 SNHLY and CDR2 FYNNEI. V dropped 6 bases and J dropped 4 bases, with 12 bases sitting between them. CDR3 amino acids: CASSFDEGYGYTF. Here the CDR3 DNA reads TGTGCCAGCAGCTTCGACGAGGGCTATGGCTACACCTTC.

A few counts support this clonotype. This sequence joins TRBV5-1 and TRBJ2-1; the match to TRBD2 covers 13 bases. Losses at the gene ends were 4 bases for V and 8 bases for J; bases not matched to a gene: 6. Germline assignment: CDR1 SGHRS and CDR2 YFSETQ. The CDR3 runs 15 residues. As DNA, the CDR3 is TGCGCCAGCAGCCAAGGACTAGCGGGAGTTTATGAGCAGTTCTTC. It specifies CASSQGLAGVYEQFF.

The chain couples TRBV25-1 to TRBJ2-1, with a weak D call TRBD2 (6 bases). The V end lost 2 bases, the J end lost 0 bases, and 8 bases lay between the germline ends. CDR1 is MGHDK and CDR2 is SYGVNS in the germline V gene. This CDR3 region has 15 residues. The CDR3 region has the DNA TGTGCCAGCAGTGAAGCGGGATTCTCCTACAATGAGCAGTTCTTC. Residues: CASSEAGFSYNEQFF.

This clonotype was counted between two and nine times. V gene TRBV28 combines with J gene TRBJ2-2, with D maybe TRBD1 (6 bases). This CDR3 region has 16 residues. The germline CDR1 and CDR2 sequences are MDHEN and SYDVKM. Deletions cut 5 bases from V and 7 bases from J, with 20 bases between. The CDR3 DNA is TGTGCCAGCAGTCCACTACTTCAGGGGAAGAGCGGGGAGCTGTTTTTT. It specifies CASSPLLQGKSGELFF.

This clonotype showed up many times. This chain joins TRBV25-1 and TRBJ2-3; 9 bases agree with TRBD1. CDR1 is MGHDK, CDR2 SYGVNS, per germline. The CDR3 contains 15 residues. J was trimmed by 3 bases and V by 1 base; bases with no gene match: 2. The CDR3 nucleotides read TGTGCCAGCAGTGAATTCGGACAGGGGACAGATACGCAGTATTTT. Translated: CASSEFGQGTDTQYF.

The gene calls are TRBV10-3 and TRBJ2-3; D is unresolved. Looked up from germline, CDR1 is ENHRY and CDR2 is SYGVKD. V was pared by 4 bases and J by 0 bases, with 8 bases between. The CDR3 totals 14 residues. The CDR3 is CAISGPSSTDTQYF. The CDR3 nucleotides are TGTGCCATCAGTGGGCCCTCTAGCACAGATACGCAGTATTTT.